The 14 T cell receptor beta chains below come from one sample, sequenced in a study of T-cell reconstitution after alpha-beta-depleted transplantation in children. During its preparation, the TCRbeta library received unique molecular identifiers. MiXCR was run by TCRdb on the PCR reads, yielding one entry per CDR3 protein. The profile shows around 200,000 distinct CDR3 sequences, 7% to 9% of them singletons. Sequenced material: PBMCs, mostly from graft donor cells, taken 360 days after TCRalphabeta/CD19-depleted stem cell transplant. Receptors were obtained from a male patient aged 2 to 10 who had a stem cell transplant for acute myeloid leukemia, so the T cells may come from the graft donor.

This clonotype showed up many times. The rearrangement uses TRBV3-1 and TRBJ1-1; D remains unclear. The CDR3 sequence is 11 residues long. Trimming stripped 1 base from V and 8 bases from J, with 5 bases between. Germline V lookup: CDR1 LGHDT, CDR2 YNNKEL (reference sequence). Here the CDR3 reads CASSQAAEAFF. Here the CDR3 DNA reads TGTGCCAGCAGCCAAGCCGCCGAAGCTTTCTTT.

This clonotype was observed a handful of times. The chain combines TRBV12-3 or TRBV12-4 with TRBJ2-1; D not certain. V lost 4 bases to trimming and J lost 0 bases, with 16 bases between them. This CDR3 is 17 amino acids long. CDR3 sequence reads: CASSYRRAFSSYNEQFF. CDR3 nucleotides: TGTGCCAGCAGTTATAGGAGAGCGTTTTCCTCCTACAATGAGCAGTTCTTC.

This clonotype showed up many times. The J gene is TRBJ2-5, the V gene TRBV12-3 or TRBV12-4, with a tentative D call TRBD1 (6 bases). Trimming cost V 7 bases and J 5 bases, with 20 bases left between them. The length of the CDR3 is 15 residues. The CDR3 DNA reads TGTGCCAGCAAACACCCGGACAGATCGAGCGAGACCCAGTACTTC. As protein: CASKHPDRSSETQYF.

This chain joins TRBV24-1 and TRBJ1-1; no clear D gene. The CDR3 has 18 residues. Germline CDR1 is KGHDR and CDR2 is SFDVKD. CDR3 protein: CAAIDLGLERQSNTEAFF. In DNA, the CDR3 is TGTGCGGCCATTGATTTAGGTTTAGAACGACAAAGCAACACTGAAGCTTTCTTT.

This clonotype was observed at least ten times. The CDR3 DNA sequence: TGTGCCAGCAGCCTAGCGGGACACACCTACGAGCAGTACTTC. It codes for CASSLAGHTYEQYF. This sequence joins TRBV12-3 or TRBV12-4 and TRBJ2-7, with TRBD2 identical over 9 bases. V gave up 6 bases and J gave up 2 bases; unmatched junction bases: 5. This CDR3 has 14 residues.

This clonotype rates as medium-sized. The chain links TRBV20-1 to TRBJ1-2; TRBD1 matches at 7 bases. CDR3 length: 13 residues. V lost 6 bases and J lost 8; bases outside the gene matches: 12. Germline-derived CDR1 and CDR2 are DFQATT and SNEGSKA (reference sequence). CDR3 bases: TGCAGTGCCTTGACAGGGTTTATTAAGGGCTACACCTTC. Translating it yields CSALTGFIKGYTF.

This clonotype was seen only a few times. The chain carries TRBV12-3 or TRBV12-4 and TRBJ2-5; no reliable D call. V lost 3 bases to trimming and J lost 2 bases, with 7 bases between them. This CDR3 is built from 13 residues. The CDR3 DNA reads as TGTGCCAGCAGTTTTCGGGCGCAAGAGACCCAGTACTTC. Encoded protein: CASSFRAQETQYF.

This sequence joins TRBV2 and TRBJ1-2, with D tentatively TRBD1 (5 bases). Per germline, CDR1 SNHLY and CDR2 FYNNEI. V was shortened by 7 bases and J by 5 bases, with 14 bases between the two germline ends. The CDR3 sequence is 13 residues long. As DNA, the CDR3 is TGTGCCAGCAATCCCGGGACCGGTTATGGCTACACCTTC. Its translation is CASNPGTGYGYTF.

This clonotype has at least ten counts. The chain couples TRBV12-3 or TRBV12-4 to TRBJ2-2, with no clear D. The length of the CDR3 is 14 residues. Trimming removed 5 bases at V and 5 bases at J, with 12 bases between. In DNA, the CDR3 is TGTGCCAGCAGTCCCAACTTTGTGACCGGGGAGCTGTTTTTT. Translating gives CASSPNFVTGELFF.

The CDR3 reads CASSGRRLVNGTDTQYF. The CDR3, as DNA: TGTGCCAGCAGCGGACGACGACTAGTGAACGGCACAGATACGCAGTATTTT. V is TRBV21-1 and J is TRBJ2-3; the table's D call, TRBD2, has no DNA check behind it. TRBV21-1 is a pseudogene segment. The CDR3 is made up of 17 amino acids.

The table lists this clonotype with many counts. The J gene is TRBJ2-2, the V gene TRBV20-1; D unresolved. Trimming pared 3 bases from V and 5 bases from J, leaving 4 bases between. CDR1 and CDR2 (germline): DFQATT, SNEGSKA (reference sequence). This CDR3 comprises 11 residues. CDR3 sequence: CSASLTGELFF. Here the CDR3 DNA reads TGCAGTGCTAGCCTAACCGGGGAGCTGTTTTTT.

The chain is built from TRBV7-6 and TRBJ1-5, with TRBD1 as a possible D gene (5 bases). Per germline, CDR1 SGHVS and CDR2 FNYEAQ. This CDR3 spans 13 amino acids. Trimming removed 0 bases from V and 8 bases from J, with 8 bases in between. CDR3 in amino acids: CASSLARGEPQHF. For the CDR3, the DNA is TGTGCCAGCAGCTTAGCGCGGGGGGAGCCCCAGCATTTT.

This clonotype has more than one count but fewer than ten. V gene TRBV3-1 combines with J gene TRBJ2-5, with D possibly matching TRBD2 (5 bases). Germline-derived CDR1 and CDR2 are LGHDT and YNNKEL (reference sequence). Between the trimmed V and J ends, which lost 1 base and 5 bases, there was a span of 11 bases. CDR3 length: 14 amino acids. Here the CDR3 DNA reads TGTGCCAGCAGCCAAGCCGGACTGGGGGAGACCCAGTACTTC. Amino acid sequence: CASSQAGLGETQYF.

This clonotype was recorded at least ten times. The V and J genes are TRBV11-2 and TRBJ2-7; weak D call: TRBD2 (6 bases). CDR3 size: 16 residues. The germline V gene has CDR1 SGHAT and CDR2 FQNNGV. Trimming removed 4 bases from V and 6 bases from J, with 22 bases in between. The CDR3 region has the DNA TGTGCCAGCAGCTCTCTTCGGGGGAGTAAATCTGGCGAGCAGTACTTC. It is translated as CASSSLRGSKSGEQYF.